This is a list of T cell receptor beta chains from one sample in a study of siplizumab effects on memory and regulatory T cells. Measured with immunoSEQ multiplex PCR; TCRdb has only the in-frame clones, and not every one. The sample has 55,000 to 80,000 clones, 79% seen once. The sequenced material came from memory CD4+ T cells sorted from blood. These receptors originate from a human donor in good health. Each CDR3 is given with its conserved first and last residue. Each record gives: V gene, D gene, clone size, J gene, CDR3 protein, CDR3 DNA. D genes are given only for firm matches. Size tells how often a clone was seen (once, few, many) or the class of an expanded clone, and some rows leave it out.

TRBV7-6,TRBD2,-,TRBJ2-3,CASSLLAGRSTDTQYF,TGTGCCAGCAGCTTACTAGCGGGGAGGAGCACAGATACGCAGTATTTT
TRBV7-7,-,once,TRBJ2-3,CASSLGGLGGVRDTQYF,TGTGCCAGCAGCTTAGGGGGGCTGGGAGGAGTCCGAGATACGCAGTATTTT
TRBV10-3,TRBD2,-,TRBJ2-2,CAISEASGREGAGELFF,TGTGCCATCAGTGAAGCATCAGGCAGGGAGGGTGCCGGGGAGCTGTTTTTT
TRBV6-5,-,-,TRBJ2-1,CASSYGGKVGSRQFF,TGTGCCAGCAGTTACGGGGGAAAAGTGGGTTCCCGGCAGTTCTTC
TRBV30,-,-,TRBJ2-1,CAWTRAGLYNEQFF,TGTGCCTGGACCCGGGCGGGGCTTTACAATGAGCAGTTCTTC
TRBV11-1,-,few,TRBJ1-2,CASSLEGGGYTF,TGTGCCAGCAGCTTAGAGGGAGGTGGCTACACCTTC
TRBV7-9,-,-,TRBJ1-2,CASSLRGADSNYGYTF,TGTGCCAGCAGCTTGAGGGGGGCGGATTCTAACTATGGCTACACCTTC
TRBV6-1,TRBD2,once,TRBJ2-1,CASSSGGMSYNEQFF,TGTGCCAGCAGTAGCGGGGGAATGTCCTACAATGAGCAGTTCTTC
TRBV5-1,-,-,TRBJ2-3,CASSFGVGAGDTQYF,TGCGCCAGCAGCTTCGGTGTGGGGGCGGGAGATACGCAGTATTTT
TRBV5-1,-,-,TRBJ2-3,CASSPTAPGSGTDTQYF,TGCGCCAGCAGCCCCACGGCCCCAGGGTCTGGGACAGATACGCAGTATTTT
TRBV7-8,TRBD1,few,TRBJ2-3,CASSYRDRGPDTQYF,TGTGCCAGCAGCTACCGGGACAGGGGTCCAGATACGCAGTATTTT
TRBV20-1,-,-,TRBJ2-7,CSARDNFEQYF,TGCAGTGCTAGAGATAACTTTGAGCAGTACTTC
TRBV28,TRBD1,-,TRBJ1-2,CASSLRVGQFYGYTF,TGTGCCAGCAGTCTAAGGGTGGGACAGTTCTATGGCTACACCTTC
TRBV7-2,-,few,TRBJ2-1,CASSFRGLNPNEQFF,TGTGCCAGCAGCTTCCGGGGGCTAAATCCGAATGAGCAGTTCTTC
TRBV27,-,-,TRBJ2-3,CASTLGPATDTQYF,TGTGCCAGCACCCTGGGGCCGGCTACAGATACGCAGTATTTT
TRBV19,-,-,TRBJ1-1,CASVDRSTEAFF,TGTGCCAGTGTCGACAGGTCCACTGAAGCTTTCTTT
TRBV7-9,-,few,TRBJ2-5,CASSAQSGGETQYF,TGTGCCAGCAGCGCGCAATCTGGGGGAGAGACCCAGTACTTC
TRBV27,-,once,TRBJ2-6,CASSLSTVSAGANVLTF,TGTGCCAGCAGTTTATCCACAGTGTCGGCCGGGGCCAACGTCCTGACTTTC
TRBV5-1,TRBD1,-,TRBJ1-4,CASSGTGGINEKLFF,TGCGCCAGCAGCGGAACAGGGGGCATTAATGAAAAACTGTTTTTT
TRBV7-8,-,-,TRBJ2-5,CASSPGYRGLETQYF,TGTGCCAGCAGCCCGGGTTATAGGGGGTTGGAGACCCAGTACTTC
TRBV5-6,-,-,TRBJ1-3,CASSREFAGNTIYF,TGTGCCAGCAGCCGCGAGTTTGCCGGAAACACCATATATTTT
TRBV6-1,-,few,TRBJ2-7,CASSLGRDTPYEQYF,TGTGCCAGCAGCTTAGGCCGCGACACCCCCTACGAGCAGTACTTC
TRBV7-9,-,-,TRBJ1-4,CASSLADREKLFF,TGTGCCAGCAGCTTAGCGGATCGTGAAAAACTGTTTTTT
TRBV6-1,-,-,TRBJ2-3,CASSEKFRTDTQYF,TGTGCCAGCAGTGAAAAGTTCCGCACAGATACGCAGTATTTT
TRBV6-1,-,-,TRBJ1-6,CASIGGSSNSPLHF,TGTGCCAGCATAGGTGGCAGCTCAAATTCACCCCTCCACTTT
TRBV20-1,-,once,TRBJ2-1,CRGDGYNEQFF,TGCAGAGGAGACGGGTACAATGAGCAGTTCTTC
TRBV7-2,-,-,TRBJ1-2,CASSLDGANYGYTF,TGTGCCAGCAGCTTAGACGGAGCTAACTATGGCTACACCTTC
TRBV2,TRBD1,-,TRBJ1-2,CASSYQGAVGYTF,TGTGCCAGCAGTTATCAGGGGGCGGTAGGCTACACCTTC
TRBV2,-,-,TRBJ2-7,CASEGGLSNYEQYF,TGTGCCAGCGAAGGCGGACTCTCTAACTACGAGCAGTACTTC
TRBV9,-,-,TRBJ2-5,CASSVQGGQETQYF,TGTGCCAGCAGCGTCCAGGGGGGGCAAGAGACCCAGTACTTC
TRBV15,TRBD2,-,TRBJ2-1,CATRGGGSLNEQFF,TGTGCCACCAGGGGCGGGGGGAGTCTCAATGAGCAGTTCTTC
TRBV12-5,-,once,TRBJ1-2,CASGLGRDLSGYTF,TGTGCTAGTGGTTTGGGCCGGGACCTGAGTGGCTACACCTTC
TRBV4-1,-,-,TRBJ1-1,CASSQAGTPVTEAFF,TGCGCCAGCAGCCAAGCTGGAACCCCAGTTACTGAAGCTTTCTTT
TRBV20-1,-,-,TRBJ1-1,CSQQESTEAFF,TGCAGTCAGCAAGAGAGCACTGAAGCTTTCTTT
TRBV7-9,TRBD2,-,TRBJ2-5,CASSLGRTSGNQETQYF,TGTGCCAGCAGCTTAGGCAGGACTAGCGGAAACCAAGAGACCCAGTACTTC
TRBV28,-,-,TRBJ1-6,CASSFKLEPLHF,TGTGCCAGCAGTTTTAAGCTTGAACCCCTCCACTTT
TRBV7-9,-,-,TRBJ2-3,CASSLRLSPTDTQYF,TGTGCCAGCAGCTTACGCCTCTCCCCCACAGATACGCAGTATTTT
TRBV18,-,-,TRBJ2-2,CASSSGRAGVNTGELFF,TGTGCCAGCTCATCCGGGCGGGCCGGGGTGAACACCGGGGAGCTGTTTTTT
TRBV7-9,TRBD2,-,TRBJ2-2,CASNTYLVAGSANTGELFF,TGTGCCAGCAACACATATTTAGTAGCGGGGTCTGCGAACACCGGGGAGCTGTTTTTT
TRBV18,-,-,TRBJ1-2,CASSLRDYGYTF,TGTGCCAGCTCACTCAGGGATTATGGCTACACCTTC
TRBV30,TRBD1,-,TRBJ1-2,CAWTGGHYGYTF,TGTGCCTGGACAGGGGGCCACTATGGCTACACCTTC